Presented here are 14 T cell receptor beta chains from one specimen sequenced in a study of T cell responses to AZD1222 COVID-19 vaccine. The protocol was immunoSEQ multiplex PCR, while the TCRdb copy is restricted to in-frame clones and leaves out a portion. The table shows more than 120,000 clones, with 70% to 90% occurring only once. The specimen was peripheral blood, collected 28 days after the second AZD1222 dose. These receptor sequences come from an adult who received the AZD1222 COVID-19 vaccine.

This rearrangement joins TRBV6-1 to TRBJ2-3; D might be TRBD1 (6 bases). CDR3 length: 18 amino acids. The germline V and J ends were trimmed by 4 bases and 2 bases, with 22 bases remaining between them. Germline V gene sequence: CDR1 MNHNS, CDR2 SASEGT. CDR3 sequence reads: CASSARPTGSSVTDTQYF. The CDR3 region has the DNA TGTGCCAGCAGTGCGCGACCTACAGGGTCATCTGTCACAGATACGCAGTATTTT.

This clone has just a few counts. CDR3 in amino acids: CAISESIRLNTEAFF. CDR3 sequence (DNA): TGTGCCATCAGTGAGTCGATTAGGTTGAACACTGAAGCTTTCTTT. The V call is TRBV10-3, the J call TRBJ1-1, with D unresolved. The CDR3 is 15 amino acids. V gave up 0 bases and J gave up 0 bases, with 8 bases separating them. Germline V gene lookup returns CDR1 ENHRY and CDR2 SYGVKD.

The V call is TRBV6-5, the J call TRBJ1-2, with 9 positions matching TRBD1. The CDR3 has 15 residues. V was pared by 0 bases and J by 7 bases, with 6 bases of the junction left unmatched. CDR1 is MNHEY, CDR2 SVGAGI, per germline. DNA for the CDR3: TGTGCCAGCAGTTACTCGACGGGACAGGGTTTTGGCTACACCTTC. It encodes CASSYSTGQGFGYTF.

This rearrangement joins TRBV5-1 to TRBJ2-1; 10 bases agree with TRBD2. Germline V CDR1 and CDR2: SGHRS, YFSETQ. The CDR3 extends over 16 amino acids. The V segment lost 4 bases and the J segment 9 bases; nucleotides outside the gene matches: 13. The CDR3 DNA sequence: TGCGCCAGCAGCCCGTGGGGCAGCGGGGGGGCCATTGAGCAGTTCTTC. Protein: CASSPWGSGGAIEQFF.

This clone was seen once. The chain joins TRBV3-1 (or the pseudogene TRBV3-2) to TRBJ1-2; D call uncertain. The V and J ends lost 1 base and 1 base respectively, with 10 bases between them. The V gene's germline CDR1 is LGHDT and CDR2 YNNKEL (reference sequence). The CDR3 covers 15 residues. The DNA for the CDR3 is TGTGCCAGCAGCCAAGTTGGAGGGATTAACTATGGCTACACCTTC. It specifies CASSQVGGINYGYTF.

The gene calls are TRBV3-1 (or the pseudogene TRBV3-2) and TRBJ2-3; 7 bases are shared with TRBD2. Trimming removed 0 bases from V and 5 bases from J; junction bases left unmatched: 8. Per germline, CDR1 LGHDT and CDR2 YNNKEL (reference sequence). This CDR3 is built from 16 residues. This CDR3 is CASSQDMGLSIDTQYF. The CDR3 nucleotides are TGTGCCAGCAGCCAAGATATGGGACTATCTATAGATACGCAGTATTTT.

This clone was seen a handful of times. The chain joins TRBV13 to TRBJ2-1, with D hard to call. Trimming cost V 2 bases and J 4 bases, with 6 bases left between them. The CDR3 is 13 residues long. Germline V gene sequence: CDR1 PRHDT, CDR2 FYEKMQ (reference sequence). CDR3 nucleotides: TGTGCCAGCAGCTTAATCCGGTACAATGAGCAGTTCTTC. As protein: CASSLIRYNEQFF.

The chain employs TRBV10-3 and TRBJ2-2; D perhaps matches TRBD1 (5 bases). Germline V gene sequence: CDR1 ENHRY, CDR2 SYGVKD. V was clipped by 6 bases and J by 1 base, with 15 bases between them. The CDR3 runs 16 residues. The DNA for the CDR3 is TGTGCCATCAGCGGGCTTGGGGCTGGGAACACCGGGGAGCTGTTTTTT. Its protein product is CAISGLGAGNTGELFF.

This clone was counted a few times. The J gene is TRBJ1-2, the V gene TRBV5-1, with D perhaps matching TRBD1 (5 bases). Trimming took off 3 bases at V and 1 base at J, with 16 bases between the two ends. CDR1 SGHRS and CDR2 YFSETQ come from the germline V gene. This CDR3 region has 16 residues. Written as DNA, the CDR3 is TGCGCCAGCAGCTCGGAAACCGCAGGGTTTAACTATGGCTACACCTTC. The encoded protein is CASSSETAGFNYGYTF.

This clone was picked up a small number of times. The chain joins TRBV7-2 to TRBJ1-1; D is uncertain. Germline V lookup: CDR1 SGHTA, CDR2 FQGNSA. V was cut by 3 bases and J by 1 base, with 6 bases left in between. The CDR3 has 13 amino acids. CDR3 bases: TGTGCCAGCAGCTTTCAGGCGAACACTGAAGCTTTCTTT. Protein sequence: CASSFQANTEAFF.

The chain carries TRBV15 and TRBJ1-1; D is uncertain. The CDR3 is 16 amino acids. V lost 1 base, J lost 0 bases, and 12 bases lay in between. In germline, CDR1 is LNHNV, CDR2 YYDKDF (reference sequence). For the CDR3, the DNA is TGTGCCACCAGCAGAGTGGGAGGGCCAATGAACACTGAAGCTTTCTTT. Translated, it gives CATSRVGGPMNTEAFF.

This clone was seen a single time. V gene TRBV7-9 combines with J gene TRBJ1-2; D may be TRBD1 (5 bases). The CDR3 is 13 residues long. The V end was cut by 3 bases, the J end by 8 bases, with 13 bases between. Germline values: CDR1 SEHNR, CDR2 FQNEAQ (reference sequence). CDR3 sequence reads: CASSFLTASGYTF. As DNA, the CDR3 is TGTGCCAGCAGCTTCTTGACAGCTAGCGGCTACACCTTC.

This clone was detected once. The gene calls are TRBV7-2 and TRBJ2-1, with D perhaps matching TRBD1 or TRBD2 (5 bases each). Germline CDR1 and CDR2: SGHTA and FQGNSA. Trimming took off 4 bases at V and 3 bases at J, with 13 bases between the two ends. This CDR3 is built from 15 residues. Here the CDR3 reads CASSWTGTDYNEQFF. The CDR3 bases are TGTGCCAGCAGCTGGACCGGGACCGACTACAATGAGCAGTTCTTC.

The chain has TRBV28 and TRBJ1-6, with D unresolved. The CDR3 covers 15 residues. V lost 3 bases and J 2 bases, leaving 8 bases between the germline ends. Per the germline V gene, CDR1 is MDHEN and CDR2 is SYDVKM. The CDR3 DNA sequence: TGTGCCAGCAGTTTGGGAGGAACCTATAATTCACCCCTCCACTTT. This gives the protein CASSLGGTYNSPLHF.